Described below is a single T cell receptor beta chain sequence and its context. V lost 6 bases to trimming and J lost 5 bases, with 10 bases between them. The CDR3 is 13 amino acids. The sample belongs to a study of CD8 T cells in Susac syndrome. Recently defined diagnostic criteria classed the Susac syndrome patients as definite or probable. After extraction with the RNeasy kit, about 0.45 to 1 ug of the RNA was reverse transcribed using random hexamers. MiXCR was run by TCRdb on the immunoSEQ multiplex PCR reads, yielding one entry per CDR3 protein. This sample has roughly 140,000 distinct CDR3 sequences; 85% to 95% occur once, and the top ten carry approximately 0.15%.

This TCR was recovered from a human donor with Susac syndrome. Sequencing was carried out using CD4+ T cells from PBMCs. This sequence joins TRBV12-3 or TRBV12-4 and TRBJ1-4, with D hard to call. DNA of the CDR3: TGTGCCAGCAGGCCTACAATGAATGAAAAACTGTTTTTT. Protein product: CASRPTMNEKLFF.